The rows below give T cell receptor beta chains drawn from one sample of a study of cytomegalovirus exposure and HLA in healthy donors. Profiled with immunoSEQ multiplex PCR; TCRdb holds only in-frame clones, not every one. Of about 140,000 clones detected, 65% to 85% appear once; the ten largest clones hold more than 0.75%. The sample comprised PBMCs. The source of these receptors is a man between 18 and 35 years old in good health and CMV-seronegative. Each CDR3 is given with its conserved first and last residue. A D gene is named only where the DNA matches it firmly. Clone size is stated in some rows and not others, as once, few, many or a class when expanded.

V gene: TRBV6-5; clone size: NA; D gene: NA; J gene: TRBJ1-1; CDR3 DNA: TGTGCCAGCAGTTACCTCGGACCCAGGGGCACTGAAGCTTTCTTT; CDR3 protein: CASSYLGPRGTEAFF
V gene: TRBV7-6; clone size: NA; D gene: NA; J gene: TRBJ1-2; CDR3 DNA: TGTGCCAGCCTCGCGTATATAACTAGGAGCTACACCTTC; CDR3 protein: CASLAYITRSYTF
V gene: TRBV5-5; clone size: NA; D gene: NA; J gene: TRBJ2-6; CDR3 DNA: TGTGCCAGCAGCTTAGGGCAGGGGTTAAGTTCTGGGGCCAACGTCCTGACTTTC; CDR3 protein: CASSLGQGLSSGANVLTF
V gene: TRBV5-5; clone size: NA; D gene: NA; J gene: TRBJ2-5; CDR3 DNA: TGTGCCAGCAGCGTGACACCGTACCAAGAGACCCAGTACTTC; CDR3 protein: CASSVTPYQETQYF
V gene: TRBV29-1; clone size: NA; D gene: NA; J gene: TRBJ2-1; CDR3 DNA: TGCAGCGTTGATGACATCCTCTCCTACAATGAGCAGTTCTTC; CDR3 protein: CSVDDILSYNEQFF
V gene: TRBV7-9; clone size: NA; D gene: NA; J gene: TRBJ2-7; CDR3 DNA: TGTGCCAGCAGCTTAGGGCTTAACGAGCAGTACTTC; CDR3 protein: CASSLGLNEQYF
V gene: TRBV9; clone size: once; D gene: TRBD1; J gene: TRBJ2-7; CDR3 DNA: TGTGCCAGCAGCGAGGGGAACGGCGCCGGGACAGGGTACCACGAGCAGTACTTC; CDR3 protein: CASSEGNGAGTGYHEQYF
V gene: TRBV28; clone size: NA; D gene: NA; J gene: TRBJ1-2; CDR3 DNA: TGTGCCAGCAGCCCTCTGGTTGGGCCGGGAGGCTATGGCTACACCTTC; CDR3 protein: CASSPLVGPGGYGYTF
V gene: TRBV5-1; clone size: NA; D gene: NA; J gene: TRBJ1-6; CDR3 DNA: TGCGCCAGCAGCTTGGATGGCAGTTCTAATTCACCCCTCCACTTT; CDR3 protein: CASSLDGSSNSPLHF
V gene: TRBV9; clone size: few; D gene: NA; J gene: TRBJ1-4; CDR3 DNA: TGTGCCAGCAGCGTCTCAATCACTCCCAATGAAAAACTGTTTTTT; CDR3 protein: CASSVSITPNEKLFF
V gene: TRBV4-1; clone size: NA; D gene: NA; J gene: TRBJ2-1; CDR3 DNA: TGCGCCAGCAGCAAAAGCGGTGAGCAGTTCTTC; CDR3 protein: CASSKSGEQFF
V gene: TRBV5-1; clone size: NA; D gene: NA; J gene: TRBJ2-6; CDR3 DNA: TGCGCCAGCAGCTTGGGGTCCAGGATTCACTCTGGGGCCAACGTCCTGACTTTC; CDR3 protein: CASSLGSRIHSGANVLTF
V gene: TRBV4-2; clone size: NA; D gene: TRBD1; J gene: TRBJ2-7; CDR3 DNA: TGTGCCAGCAGCCAAGCACATTACCGGGACAGGGCGGTCGAGCAGTACTTC; CDR3 protein: CASSQAHYRDRAVEQYF
V gene: TRBV9; clone size: NA; D gene: NA; J gene: TRBJ2-7; CDR3 DNA: TGTGCCAGCAGCGAGGGGCGGGACAGCTCCTACGAGCAGTACTTC; CDR3 protein: CASSEGRDSSYEQYF
V gene: TRBV30; clone size: NA; D gene: TRBD1; J gene: TRBJ1-1; CDR3 DNA: TGTGCCTGGACAGGAGGGACAGGTGGGTCAATGAACACTGAAGCTTTCTTT; CDR3 protein: CAWTGGTGGSMNTEAFF
V gene: TRBV29-1; clone size: NA; D gene: TRBD1; J gene: TRBJ2-7; CDR3 DNA: TGCAGCGTGGGGGACAGGGGAACGTCAGACGAGCAGTACTTC; CDR3 protein: CSVGDRGTSDEQYF
V gene: TRBV5-4; clone size: NA; D gene: NA; J gene: TRBJ2-5; CDR3 DNA: TGTGCCAGCAGCTTGGACCTACTCGAAGAGACCCAGTACTTC; CDR3 protein: CASSLDLLEETQYF
V gene: TRBV28; clone size: NA; D gene: NA; J gene: TRBJ1-1; CDR3 DNA: TGTGCCAGCAGTACTCAACAGGGACGGAACACTGAAGCTTTCTTT; CDR3 protein: CASSTQQGRNTEAFF
V gene: TRBV2; clone size: NA; D gene: NA; J gene: TRBJ1-2; CDR3 DNA: TGTGCCAGCCGGGGTTTTACGATTGCTAACTATGGCTACACCTTC; CDR3 protein: CASRGFTIANYGYTF
V gene: TRBV18; clone size: NA; D gene: NA; J gene: TRBJ2-1; CDR3 DNA: TGTGCCAGCTCACCGGGCCTTTCTCCTGAGCAGTTCTTC; CDR3 protein: CASSPGLSPEQFF
V gene: TRBV7-2; clone size: NA; D gene: NA; J gene: TRBJ1-3; CDR3 DNA: TGTGCCAGCAGCTGGACAGTTGGTGTTGGAAACACCATATATTTT; CDR3 protein: CASSWTVGVGNTIYF
V gene: TRBV7-2; clone size: NA; D gene: NA; J gene: TRBJ1-1; CDR3 DNA: TGTGCCAGCAGCTCCCGGCTCGACAGGAACACTGAAGCTTTCTTT; CDR3 protein: CASSSRLDRNTEAFF
V gene: TRBV11-2; clone size: NA; D gene: TRBD1; J gene: TRBJ1-2; CDR3 DNA: TGTGCCAGCAGCTTAGATTTGCGGACAGGGGTGAACTATGGCTACACCTTC; CDR3 protein: CASSLDLRTGVNYGYTF
V gene: TRBV9; clone size: NA; D gene: NA; J gene: TRBJ2-7; CDR3 DNA: TGTGCCAGCAGCGGTGACGGGGGACCTTCCTACGAGCAGTACTTC; CDR3 protein: CASSGDGGPSYEQYF
V gene: TRBV5-4; clone size: NA; D gene: TRBD1; J gene: TRBJ2-7; CDR3 DNA: TGTGCCAGCAGGGGGACAGGGGGCGGCAACGAGCAGTACTTC; CDR3 protein: CASRGTGGGNEQYF
V gene: TRBV30; clone size: NA; D gene: NA; J gene: TRBJ1-6; CDR3 DNA: TGTGCCTGGCATTCGGCAGGCGGGACACCCCTCCACTTT; CDR3 protein: CAWHSAGGTPLHF
V gene: TRBV6-1; clone size: few; D gene: NA; J gene: TRBJ2-5; CDR3 DNA: TGTGCCAGCAGTCGCCAAGAGACCCAGTACTTC; CDR3 protein: CASSRQETQYF
V gene: TRBV11-2; clone size: NA; D gene: TRBD1; J gene: TRBJ1-6; CDR3 DNA: TGTGCCAGCAGCCGTGGACAGGGGTATAATTCACCCCTCCACTTT; CDR3 protein: CASSRGQGYNSPLHF
V gene: TRBV7-9; clone size: NA; D gene: TRBD2; J gene: TRBJ2-3; CDR3 DNA: TGTTCCAGCAGCTTTACCCAAAGACTAGCGGGTTCAGATACGCAGTATTTT; CDR3 protein: CSSSFTQRLAGSDTQYF
V gene: TRBV2; clone size: NA; D gene: NA; J gene: TRBJ1-1; CDR3 DNA: TGTGCCAGCAGTGAACAGAGGGTGGGCGCTGAAGCTTTCTTT; CDR3 protein: CASSEQRVGAEAFF
V gene: TRBV4-3; clone size: few; D gene: TRBD1; J gene: TRBJ2-7; CDR3 DNA: TGCGCCAGCAGCCAAGGAGGATACGGGACAGTCTCCTACGAGCAGTACTTC; CDR3 protein: CASSQGGYGTVSYEQYF
V gene: TRBV7-2; clone size: NA; D gene: TRBD2; J gene: TRBJ2-3; CDR3 DNA: TGTGCCAGCAGCTGGGCTAGCGGGGGGGCCTTAGATACGCAGTATTTT; CDR3 protein: CASSWASGGALDTQYF
V gene: TRBV6-5; clone size: NA; D gene: NA; J gene: TRBJ1-2; CDR3 DNA: TGTGCCAGCAGTTACCTCGGAGGGAAGCATGGCTACACCTTC; CDR3 protein: CASSYLGGKHGYTF
V gene: TRBV14; clone size: NA; D gene: NA; J gene: TRBJ1-2; CDR3 DNA: TGTGCCAGCAGCCAAGCCCAGGGCTCCTATGGCTACACCTTC; CDR3 protein: CASSQAQGSYGYTF
V gene: TRBV28; clone size: NA; D gene: TRBD1; J gene: TRBJ1-2; CDR3 DNA: TGTGCCAGCCGCGACAGGGCTAACTATGGCTACACCTTC; CDR3 protein: CASRDRANYGYTF
V gene: TRBV9; clone size: NA; D gene: TRBD1; J gene: TRBJ2-3; CDR3 DNA: TGTGCCAGCAGCGTAGTTCCGGACAGGGTACGCACAGATACGCAGTATTTT; CDR3 protein: CASSVVPDRVRTDTQYF
V gene: TRBV7-9; clone size: NA; D gene: NA; J gene: TRBJ2-7; CDR3 DNA: TGTGCCAGCAGCTTAGAGGGGCTCGCCTACGAGCAGTACTTC; CDR3 protein: CASSLEGLAYEQYF
V gene: TRBV11-2; clone size: NA; D gene: NA; J gene: TRBJ1-2; CDR3 DNA: TGTGCCAGCAGCCTAGAATTCGGGGTAGGAGGGAACTATGGCTACACCTTC; CDR3 protein: CASSLEFGVGGNYGYTF
V gene: TRBV4-2; clone size: NA; D gene: NA; J gene: TRBJ1-5; CDR3 DNA: TGTGCCAGCAGCCAAGATATGGACACTCCCCAGCATTTT; CDR3 protein: CASSQDMDTPQHF
V gene: TRBV7-2; clone size: NA; D gene: NA; J gene: TRBJ1-2; CDR3 DNA: TGTGCCAGCAGACCCGAGTCCCCATACTTCTATGGCTACACCTTC; CDR3 protein: CASRPESPYFYGYTF
V gene: TRBV6-5; clone size: NA; D gene: NA; J gene: TRBJ1-2; CDR3 DNA: TGTGCCAGCGGTGGAGGCATCTATGGCTACACCTTC; CDR3 protein: CASGGGIYGYTF
V gene: TRBV7-8; clone size: NA; D gene: NA; J gene: TRBJ2-7; CDR3 DNA: TGTGCCAGCAGTCAAGGGGGCTACGAGCAGTACTTC; CDR3 protein: CASSQGGYEQYF
V gene: TRBV5-1; clone size: NA; D gene: NA; J gene: TRBJ1-2; CDR3 DNA: TGCGCCAGCAGTGAGGACTATGGCTACACCTTC; CDR3 protein: CASSEDYGYTF
V gene: TRBV12-2; clone size: NA; D gene: NA; J gene: TRBJ2-4; CDR3 DNA: TGTGCAAGTCGCTTAGCTCTCCCTAAAGACAGGGGCAAGCTCAAAAACATTCAGTACTTC; CDR3 protein: CASRLALPKDRGKLKNIQYF
V gene: TRBV25-1; clone size: NA; D gene: TRBD1; J gene: TRBJ2-2; CDR3 DNA: TGTGCCAGCAGTTTGGACAGGGGGACGAACACCGGGGAGCTGTTTTTT; CDR3 protein: CASSLDRGTNTGELFF
V gene: TRBV18; clone size: NA; D gene: TRBD1; J gene: TRBJ1-1; CDR3 DNA: TGTGCCAGCTCACTGCTCCCAGGGGGCGCGGGGAACACTGAAGCTTTCTTT; CDR3 protein: CASSLLPGGAGNTEAFF
V gene: TRBV7-2; clone size: NA; D gene: NA; J gene: TRBJ2-7; CDR3 DNA: TGTGCCAGCAGCTTCCGACAGAATGTCTACGAGCAGTACTTC; CDR3 protein: CASSFRQNVYEQYF
V gene: TRBV9; clone size: NA; D gene: TRBD1; J gene: TRBJ1-2; CDR3 DNA: TGTGCCAGCAGCCCGGGACAGGGGAACTATGGCTACACCTTC; CDR3 protein: CASSPGQGNYGYTF
V gene: TRBV5-5; clone size: once; D gene: TRBD2; J gene: TRBJ2-1; CDR3 DNA: TGTGCCAGCAGCTTCGCCAGCGGGGGGTTTACCTACAATGAGCAGTTCTTC; CDR3 protein: CASSFASGGFTYNEQFF
V gene: TRBV30; clone size: NA; D gene: TRBD1; J gene: TRBJ1-5; CDR3 DNA: TGTGCCTGTTCTCACCGAGGACAGGCCCAATCACGGCCCCAGCATTTT; CDR3 protein: CACSHRGQAQSRPQHF
V gene: TRBV7-9; clone size: NA; D gene: NA; J gene: TRBJ2-3; CDR3 DNA: TGTGCCAGCAGCTTTGTAACAGATACGCAGTATTTT; CDR3 protein: CASSFVTDTQYF
V gene: TRBV4-2; clone size: NA; D gene: NA; J gene: TRBJ1-1; CDR3 DNA: TGTGCCAGCAGCCAAGGTGGTTCGGTATCGAACACTGAAGCTTTCTTT; CDR3 protein: CASSQGGSVSNTEAFF
V gene: TRBV7-7; clone size: NA; D gene: TRBD1; J gene: TRBJ2-2; CDR3 DNA: TGTGCTAGCAGCTTAACGGACAGGGGCGGCACCGGGGAGCTGTTTTTT; CDR3 protein: CASSLTDRGGTGELFF
V gene: TRBV9; clone size: once; D gene: TRBD1; J gene: TRBJ1-1; CDR3 DNA: TGTGCCAGCAGCGGGGGACAGGGCAGGGATGAAGCTTTCTTT; CDR3 protein: CASSGGQGRDEAFF
V gene: TRBV29-1; clone size: few; D gene: TRBD1; J gene: TRBJ1-4; CDR3 DNA: TGCAGCGTCCCCGACAGGGAGGATAATGAAAAACTGTTTTTT; CDR3 protein: CSVPDREDNEKLFF
V gene: TRBV4-1; clone size: NA; D gene: NA; J gene: TRBJ1-1; CDR3 DNA: TGCGCCAGCAGCCAAAGACAAGTGAACACTGAAGCTTTCTTT; CDR3 protein: CASSQRQVNTEAFF
V gene: TRBV6-5; clone size: NA; D gene: NA; J gene: TRBJ2-1; CDR3 DNA: TGTGCCAGCAGTTACGGGGCAGGGGATGAGCAGTTCTTC; CDR3 protein: CASSYGAGDEQFF
V gene: TRBV4-1; clone size: NA; D gene: NA; J gene: TRBJ2-4; CDR3 DNA: TGCGCCAGCAGCCAGAAACAGCTAGCCAAAAACATTCAGTACTTC; CDR3 protein: CASSQKQLAKNIQYF
V gene: TRBV27; clone size: NA; D gene: TRBD1; J gene: TRBJ2-7; CDR3 DNA: TGTGCCAGCAGTTTATCAGGACAGGCCTACGAGCAGTACTTC; CDR3 protein: CASSLSGQAYEQYF